Described below is a single T cell receptor (beta chain) sequence and its context. The antigen is undetermined. CDR1 is SEHNR, CDR2 FQNEAQ, per germline (reference sequence). CDR3 length equals 17 residues. The trim removed 4 bases at V and 3 bases at J, leaving 11 bases unmatched. A single record per CDR3 protein comes from TCRdb applying MiXCR to the 5' RACE reads. The table records 300,000 to 350,000 distinct CDR3 sequences, about 4.5% of them present only once. The data stem from a study of T cells after yellow fever vaccination. Study-wide results and limits: Booster sampling recovered most clones from primary vaccination (approximately 97% CD4, 88% CD8). Peaking faster, on day 5 versus 15, the secondary response was nonetheless weaker. Although most clonotypes did not, a small share appeared in both CD4 and CD8 compartments.

The receptor was isolated from a man aged 18-30 years who received the YFV17D yellow fever vaccine. The chain employs TRBV7-9 and TRBJ2-3; 9 nucleotides match TRBD1. Sequencing was performed on PBMCs, taken 15 days after the yellow fever booster vaccination. In DNA form, the CDR3 reads TGTGCCAGCAGCTCCCCGTACCGGGACAGGGCGACAGATACGCAGTATTTT. Translated: CASSSPYRDRATDTQYF.